One T cell receptor beta chain is described in this entry. As processed by the authors: Using reference gene primer amplification, nucleated cell counts were estimated. Assay: immunoSEQ multiplex PCR; the TCRdb copy retains only in-frame clones and omits some. V, J and clone size derive from that table, while D and trimming were established from the DNA sequence. The sample has a few hundred thousand clones, around 84% seen once. These data belong to a study of blood T cell repertoires in COVID-19. The Seattle site enrolled patients during active infection and followed them longitudinally. This TCR was recovered from a woman of 80 years or more with COVID-19, enrolled during active disease. Source material: peripheral blood.

The CDR3 reads CASSLNTGELFF. CDR3 nucleotides: TGTGCCAGCAGCCTGAACACCGGGGAGCTGTTTTTT. The chain recombines TRBV5-6 with TRBJ2-2; D remains unclear. Germline-derived CDR1 and CDR2 are SGHDT and YYEEEE. The CDR3 has 12 amino acids. Deletions cut 4 bases from V and 1 base from J, with 2 bases between.